The 28 T cell receptor beta chains below all came from one sample that was sequenced in a study of control samples from healthy donors and cancer patients. Libraries were prepared by immunoSEQ multiplex PCR; TCRdb keeps only in-frame clonotypes and omits some of them. The table shows 50,000 to 55,000 clones, with approximately 89% occurring only once. The sample comprised PBMCs. The receptors originated from a man in his forties or fifties with colorectal cancer.

The V and J genes are TRBV3-1 (or the pseudogene TRBV3-2) and TRBJ1-1, with 9 bases matching TRBD1. Germline V gives CDR1 LGHDT, CDR2 YNNKEL (reference sequence). The V and J ends lost 6 bases and 11 bases, in that order; junction bases with no gene match: 10. There are 13 residues in the CDR3. CDR3 sequence (DNA): TGTGCCAGCAGAAAAACAGGGGGCGCGGGGGCTTTCTTT. This gives the protein CASRKTGGAGAFF.

The chain joins TRBV11-1 to TRBJ2-1; D not resolved. V was cut by 5 bases and J by 0 bases, with 11 bases left in between. This CDR3 is 15 amino acids long. Germline V gene sequence: CDR1 SGHAT, CDR2 FQDESV (reference sequence). The chain's CDR3 is CASSQDLSSYNEQFF. In nucleotides, the CDR3 is TGTGCCAGCAGCCAGGACCTAAGCTCCTACAATGAGCAGTTCTTC.

The V gene is TRBV6-5, the J gene TRBJ1-5; the match to TRBD1 covers 7 bases. Germline loops: CDR1 MNHEY, CDR2 SVGAGI. After removal of 6 bases from V and 1 base from J, the junction contained 6 bases not matched to a gene. CDR3 length: 15 residues. Written as DNA, the CDR3 is TGTGCCAGCAGACCCGACAGGGCGAGCAATCAGCCCCAGCATTTT. Amino acid sequence: CASRPDRASNQPQHF.

The V call is TRBV7-2, the J call TRBJ2-7; no clear D gene. The CDR3 extends over 15 amino acids. The germline CDR1 and CDR2 sequences are SGHTA and FQGNSA. Deletions cut 1 base from V and 1 base from J, with 11 bases between. CDR3 loop: CASSLDPGRSYEQYF. CDR3 nucleotide sequence: TGTGCCAGCAGCTTAGACCCAGGCCGATCCTACGAGCAGTACTTC.

The chain carries TRBV28 and TRBJ2-2; D unresolved. Germline CDR1 reads MDHEN; CDR2 reads SYDVKM. CDR3 size: 16 residues. Trimming shortened V by 5 bases and J by 2 bases, and 15 bases separated the two germline ends. CDR3 nucleotide sequence: TGTGCCAGCAGTCACAACCTGGGGATTAACACCGGGGAGCTGTTTTTT. Its protein is CASSHNLGINTGELFF.

The J gene is TRBJ1-2, the V gene TRBV30; 8 bases map to TRBD1. Looked up from germline, CDR1 is GTSNPN and CDR2 is SVGIG (reference sequence). V was clipped by 3 bases and J by 2 bases; unmatched bases: 8. The CDR3 length is 15 residues. In nucleotides, the CDR3 is TGTGCCTGGAGGTTACGGACAGGGCCGAACTATGGCTACACCTTC. Its protein is CAWRLRTGPNYGYTF.

The V gene is TRBV9, the J gene TRBJ2-7; 7 bases line up with TRBD1. Germline assignment: CDR1 SGDLS and CDR2 YYNGEE. V shed 3 bases and J 0 bases; nucleotides not matched to a gene: 6. This CDR3 comprises 15 residues. The DNA of the CDR3 is TGTGCCAGCAGCGGTGGGACAGCTAACTCCTACGAGCAGTACTTC. The encoded protein is CASSGGTANSYEQYF.

The gene calls are TRBV24-1 and TRBJ2-5; the match to TRBD2 covers 12 bases. This CDR3 has 16 amino acids. Germline V gives CDR1 KGHDR, CDR2 SFDVKD. Trimming took 2 bases from V and 0 from J; bases not matched to a gene: 0. In nucleotides, the CDR3 is TGTGCCACCAGTGATTGGACTAGCGGGGACCAAGAGACCCAGTACTTC. It yields the protein CATSDWTSGDQETQYF.

This chain connects TRBV4-1 to TRBJ2-7, with D hard to call. V was shortened by 0 bases and J by 3 bases, with 12 bases between the two germline ends. The CDR3 spans 15 residues. From germline, CDR1 is MGHRA and CDR2 YSYEKL. CDR3 coding DNA: TGCGCCAGCAGCCAAGATCTTGTTCGAAACTACGAGCAGTACTTC. Its protein product is CASSQDLVRNYEQYF.

The chain employs TRBV21-1 and TRBJ2-2; the table names TRBD1, a call not compared with the DNA. TRBV21-1 is listed as a pseudogene. This CDR3 comprises 15 residues. CDR3 protein: CASSGRDRNTGELFF. In nucleotides, the CDR3 is TGTGCCAGCAGCGGTCGGGACAGGAACACCGGGGAGCTGTTTTTT.

V and J are TRBV4-1 and TRBJ1-1; a possible D gene is TRBD1 (5 bases). The CDR3 is 15 amino acids. The V and J ends lost 0 bases and 3 bases respectively, with 11 bases between them. CDR1 and CDR2 (germline): MGHRA, YSYEKL. The CDR3 reads CASSQDPGGDTEAFF. The CDR3 bases are TGCGCCAGCAGCCAAGATCCGGGAGGGGACACTGAAGCTTTCTTT.

The rearrangement uses TRBV4-1 and TRBJ1-5; D is uncertain. V was trimmed by 1 base and J by 4 bases, leaving 17 bases between them. Germline assignment: CDR1 MGHRA and CDR2 YSYEKL. The CDR3 spans 17 residues. The CDR3 sequence is CASSQVGLTRGNQPQHF. The DNA of the CDR3 is TGCGCCAGCAGCCAAGTCGGATTAACGCGGGGAAATCAGCCCCAGCATTTT.

The chain couples TRBV5-1 to TRBJ1-1; possibly TRBD1 for D (6 bases). This CDR3 region has 15 residues. Germline lookup yields CDR1 SGHRS and CDR2 YFSETQ. Deletions cut 4 bases from V and 0 bases from J, with 13 bases between. The CDR3 DNA reads as TGCGCCAGCAGCAGGGCAGGGGCTTTGAACACTGAAGCTTTCTTT. Translated, it gives CASSRAGALNTEAFF.

The chain joins TRBV10-3 to TRBJ2-7; D ambiguous. V was trimmed by 2 bases and J by 2 bases, leaving 7 bases between them. The CDR3 contains 13 residues. Germline lookup yields CDR1 ENHRY and CDR2 SYGVKD. The CDR3, as DNA: TGTGCCATCAGTGAGGGCTCGGCCTACGAGCAGTACTTC. It is translated as CAISEGSAYEQYF.

This clone showed up just a few times. The chain combines TRBV7-8 with TRBJ2-1; D is uncertain. Germline V CDR1 and CDR2: SGHVS, FQNEAQ. This CDR3 contains 11 residues. The V and J ends lost 5 bases and 8 bases respectively, with 7 bases between them. The CDR3 here is CASSLEYEQFF. The DNA of the CDR3 is TGTGCCAGCAGCCTGGAGTATGAGCAGTTCTTC. Together with reference TRBV7-8 and TRBJ2-1, the CDR3 gives the full variable domain: GAGVSQSPRYKVAKRGQDVALRCDPISGHVSLFWYQQALGQGPEFLTYFQNEAQLDKSGLPSDRFFAERPEGSVSTLKIQRTQQEDSAVYLCASSLEYEQFFGPGTRLTVL.

The chain carries TRBV18 and TRBJ2-1, with 9 nucleotides matching TRBD1. Trimming cost V 1 base and J 4 bases; bases outside gene matches: 14. In germline, CDR1 is KGHSH, CDR2 LQKENI. The CDR3 consists of 19 residues. This CDR3 is CASSPRDRVSGGLYNEQFF. The CDR3 DNA is TGTGCCAGCTCACCACGGGACAGGGTCTCCGGGGGACTATACAATGAGCAGTTCTTC.

This clone was recorded once. J is TRBJ2-2 and V is TRBV14; D possibly uses TRBD1 or TRBD2 (6 bases each). V lost 3 bases and J 7 bases, leaving 15 bases between the germline ends. This CDR3 region has 15 residues. From germline, CDR1 is SGHDN and CDR2 FVKESK. The chain's CDR3 is CASSQLIQGGGELFF. Written as DNA, the CDR3 is TGTGCCAGCAGCCAGCTAATACAGGGAGGCGGGGAGCTGTTTTTT.

The DNA for the CDR3 is TGTGCCAGCAGGGGGACAGTACAGGGCGGGGAGCTGTTTTTT. Protein sequence: CASRGTVQGGELFF. The chain links TRBV7-9 to TRBJ2-2, with 7 positions matching TRBD1. The J segment lost 7 bases and the V segment lost 6 bases, leaving 8 bases of the junction unmatched. The germline V gene has CDR1 SEHNR and CDR2 FQNEAQ (reference sequence). The CDR3 contains 14 residues.

The J gene is TRBJ1-3, the V gene TRBV24-1, with 9 bases identical to TRBD1. The CDR3 has 17 residues. Unmatched junction bases numbered 8, after V lost 3 bases and J lost 3 bases. Germline V gives CDR1 KGHDR, CDR2 SFDVKD. As DNA, the CDR3 is TGTGCCACCAGTGATACGGGGACAGGGACCCTTGGAAACACCATATATTTT. This translates into CATSDTGTGTLGNTIYF.

The chain combines TRBV5-4 with TRBJ1-3, with unresolved D. The CDR3 is made up of 13 amino acids. V lost 5 bases and J 0 bases, leaving 6 bases between the germline ends. Germline V gene data show CDR1 as SGHNT and CDR2 as YYREEE (reference sequence). This CDR3 is CASSSASGNTIYF. The CDR3 DNA sequence: TGTGCCAGCAGTTCAGCCTCTGGAAACACCATATATTTT.

The V and J genes are TRBV4-1 and TRBJ2-2; TRBD1 might be the D (6 bases). Germline V gene sequence: CDR1 MGHRA, CDR2 YSYEKL. The CDR3 has 16 residues. The ends were cut back, 3 bases at V and 1 base at J, with 12 bases in the middle. The CDR3 here is CASSHRQDLNTGELFF. Written as DNA, the CDR3 is TGCGCCAGCAGCCATAGACAGGACCTGAACACCGGGGAGCTGTTTTTT.

This clone turned up a few times. The chain carries TRBV27 and TRBJ1-2; 9 bases map to TRBD1. CDR1 and CDR2 from the germline V gene are MNHEY and SMNVEV (reference sequence). The CDR3 sequence is 15 residues long. V was clipped by 2 bases and J by 2 bases; unmatched bases: 3. The CDR3 nucleotides are TGTGCCAGCAGTTTAAGACAGGGGGGGAACTATGGCTACACCTTC. Encoded protein: CASSLRQGGNYGYTF.

The V and J genes are TRBV28 and TRBJ2-1, with TRBD1 matching 10 bases. J lost 3 bases, V lost 7 bases, and 6 bases had no gene match. The CDR3 is 15 residues long. CDR1 and CDR2 (germline): MDHEN, SYDVKM. CDR3 protein: CASTTDRGLYNEQFF. DNA for the CDR3: TGTGCCAGCACCACCGACAGGGGGCTCTACAATGAGCAGTTCTTC. The full variable domain, with the rest looked up from reference TRBV28 and TRBJ2-1, is DVKVTQSSRYLVKRTGEKVFLECVQDMDHENMFWYRQDPGLGLRLIYFSYDVKMKEKGDIPEGYSVSREKKERFSLILESASTNQTSMYLCASTTDRGLYNEQFFGPGTRLTVL.

This chain connects TRBV7-2 to TRBJ1-4; no definite D call. Germline-derived CDR1 and CDR2 are SGHTA and FQGNSA. This CDR3 has 13 amino acids. Trimming took 1 base from V and 5 from J, leaving 5 bases between them. The CDR3 sequence is CASSLGGNEKLFF. The DNA for the CDR3 is TGTGCCAGCAGCTTAGGAGGGAATGAAAAACTGTTTTTT.

The chain carries TRBV12-3 or TRBV12-4 and TRBJ2-1; 14 bases match TRBD2. The length of the CDR3 is 13 residues. V was clipped by 7 bases and J by 15 bases; unmatched bases: 8. For the CDR3, the DNA is TGTGCCAGCACCTACGGACTAGCGGGAGGACGGTTCTTC. Amino acids: CASTYGLAGGRFF.

This clone was recorded only once. The chain joins TRBV28 to TRBJ1-1; 7 bases fit TRBD1. CDR3 length equals 17 residues. Trimming took 4 bases from V and 0 from J; bases not matched to a gene: 11. CDR1 and CDR2 (germline): MDHEN, SYDVKM. CDR3: CASSWEGGGVLNTEAFF. Here the CDR3 DNA reads TGTGCCAGCAGTTGGGAGGGAGGGGGCGTTTTGAACACTGAAGCTTTCTTT.

The V call is TRBV19, the J call TRBJ2-6; unclear D gene. Trimming pared 5 bases from V and 0 bases from J, leaving 8 bases between. CDR3 size: 15 residues. From germline, CDR1 is LNHDA and CDR2 SQIVND (reference sequence). The CDR3 DNA sequence: TGTGCCAGTAGTCCGGAAAGCTCTGGGGCCAACGTCCTGACTTTC. Translating gives CASSPESSGANVLTF.

The gene calls are TRBV19 and TRBJ1-1; 8 bases are shared with TRBD1. Germline lookup yields CDR1 LNHDA and CDR2 SQIVND (reference sequence). Trimming took 1 base from V and 1 from J; bases not matched to a gene: 2. This CDR3 contains 15 residues. CDR3 in amino acids: CASSIVGTGNTEAFF. CDR3 DNA sequence: TGTGCCAGTAGTATAGTTGGGACAGGGAACACTGAAGCTTTCTTT.